The clone carrying this T cell receptor beta chain was detected a few times. Its matching antigen is unknown. Assay used: immunoSEQ multiplex PCR; TCRdb lists only in-frame clones, some missing. The sample contains nearly 30,000 clones, about three quarters of which appear only once. With V trimmed by 4 bases and J by 3 bases, 6 bases remained unmatched. Germline V CDR1 and CDR2: SGDLS, YYNGEE. CDR3 length equals 15 residues. The entry originates in a study of regulatory dendritic cells for organ transplantation. General study findings and limits: Naive CD4+ and CD8+ repertoires were highly diverse; memory CD8+ was most oligoclonal. Alloreactive memory CD8+ T cell pools varied considerably between individuals. Memory CD8+ clonal expansion seemed more limited with regulatory than mature dendritic cells.

CD4+ or CD8+ T cells were sorted as naive CD45RA+ or memory CD45RO+. Specimen: memory CD4+ T cells from blood. Subset of the sample: CD45RO+ memory T cells. This receptor was taken from a human donor in good health. The rearrangement joins TRBV9 to TRBJ2-1; 8 bases line up with TRBD2. CDR3 in DNA: TGTGCCAGCAGCTCGACCGGGACTAGCTACAATGAGCAGTTCTTC. This codes for CASSSTGTSYNEQFF.